The rows below give T cell receptor beta chains drawn from one sample of a study of T-cell reconstitution after alpha-beta-depleted transplantation in children. TCRdb re-called the PCR reads with MiXCR, one entry per CDR3 protein. The sample has a few hundred thousand distinct CDR3 sequences, about 45% seen once; the top ten hold 25% to 30%. This specimen consisted of PBMCs, obtained before TCRalphabeta/CD19-depleted stem cell transplant. Receptor source: a girl aged 2 to 10 with aplastic anemia, due to receive a stem cell transplant. Each CDR3 is given with its conserved first and last residue. A D gene is named only where the DNA matches it firmly. The size entry is marked missing in some rows and otherwise reads once, few, many or a size class.

V	size	J	D	CDR3	DNA
TRBV20-1	-	TRBJ2-5	TRBD2	CSTRAGAKETQYF	TGCAGTACCCGAGCGGGGGCGAAAGAGACCCAGTACTTC
TRBV6-4	many	TRBJ2-1	TRBD2	CASSDSTSGSNEQFF	TGTGCCAGCAGTGACTCGACTAGCGGGAGCAATGAGCAGTTCTTC
TRBV6-2/TRBV6-3	-	TRBJ1-5	-	CASGSIRDQPQHF	TGTGCCAGCGGATCTATCAGGGATCAGCCCCAGCATTTT
TRBV28	-	TRBJ2-7	-	CASSLKGVYEQYF	TGTGCCAGCAGTTTGAAGGGAGTCTACGAGCAGTACTTC
TRBV4-2	once	TRBJ2-3	-	CASSQDLPGTATDTQYF	TGTGCCAGCAGCCAAGATCTCCCGGGAACGGCGACAGATACGCAGTATTTT
TRBV29-1	-	TRBJ1-2	TRBD1	CSAYTGGNYGYTF	TGCAGCGCATATACAGGGGGGAACTATGGCTACACCTTC
TRBV5-1	few	TRBJ2-7	-	CASSLDSGGTGYSYEQYF	TGCGCCAGCAGCTTGGATAGTGGGGGGACCGGTTATTCCTACGAGCAGTACTTC
TRBV12-3/TRBV12-4	many	TRBJ2-1	-	CASSLGGTYWSSYNEQFF	TGTGCCAGCAGTTTGGGTGGGACCTACTGGAGCTCCTACAATGAGCAGTTCTTC
TRBV28	-	TRBJ1-6	-	CASSTRQNSPLHF	TGTGCCAGCAGTACCCGACAGAATTCACCCCTCCACTTT
TRBV28	-	TRBJ2-7	-	CASIGVYEQYF	TGTGCCAGTATAGGAGTCTACGAGCAGTACTTC
TRBV28	-	TRBJ2-1	TRBD1	CASSPTGDPNPNEQFF	TGTGCCAGCAGTCCAACAGGGGACCCCAATCCGAATGAGCAGTTCTTC
TRBV6-1	-	TRBJ2-1	TRBD1	CASARGTVYEQFF	TGTGCCAGCGCTAGGGGGACAGTCTATGAGCAGTTCTTC
TRBV29-1	-	TRBJ2-1	-	CSVEGEGPSYNEQFF	TGCAGCGTTGAAGGTGAGGGGCCGAGCTACAATGAGCAGTTCTTC
TRBV7-6	-	TRBJ2-1	-	CASSLRSPPYNEQFF	TGTGCCAGCAGCTTACGTTCTCCGCCCTACAATGAGCAGTTCTTC
TRBV5-1	few	TRBJ2-1	TRBD2	CASSYTISGRAKLDNEQFF	TGCGCCAGCAGCTATACAATTAGCGGGAGGGCAAAATTAGACAATGAGCAGTTCTTC
TRBV5-1	-	TRBJ2-1	-	CASSFVGQNEQFF	TGCGCCAGCAGCTTTGTGGGGCAGAATGAGCAGTTCTTC
TRBV5-1	few	TRBJ2-4	-	CASSPRGRAKNIQYF	TGCGCCAGCAGCCCGAGGGGCAGGGCCAAAAACATTCAGTACTTC
TRBV5-1	-	TRBJ2-5	-	CASSLGYREQETQYF	TGCGCCAGCAGCTTGGGTTACAGGGAGCAAGAGACCCAGTACTTC
TRBV20-1	few	TRBJ2-5	TRBD2	CSATGTSGLQETQYF	TGCAGTGCTACGGGGACTAGCGGATTACAAGAGACCCAGTACTTC
TRBV5-1	-	TRBJ2-1	-	CASSTSSGVTYNEQFF	TGCGCCAGCAGCACCTCTAGTGGAGTTACCTACAATGAGCAGTTCTTC
TRBV27	many	TRBJ2-1	-	CASSLYSAEGQFF	TGTGCCAGCAGTTTATATAGCGCTGAGGGGCAGTTCTTC
TRBV7-6	many	TRBJ2-7	TRBD2	CASSSQRTSPFHEQYF	TGTGCCAGCAGCTCCCAGCGGACTAGCCCGTTCCACGAGCAGTACTTC
TRBV4-3	many	TRBJ2-2	-	CASSLVMGGPSNTGELFF	TGCGCCAGCAGCCTCGTAATGGGGGGACCCTCGAACACCGGGGAGCTGTTTTTT
TRBV11-3	once	TRBJ2-7	-	CASSRSEGHIHEQYF	TGTGCCAGCAGCAGGTCCGAGGGTCACATTCACGAGCAGTACTTC
TRBV15	few	TRBJ1-1	-	CATSSDTRTEAFF	TGTGCCACCAGCAGCGACACACGCACTGAAGCTTTCTTT
TRBV7-9	-	TRBJ1-2	-	CASSLASGFYGYTF	TGTGCCAGCAGCTTAGCGTCAGGGTTCTATGGCTACACCTTC
TRBV5-4	-	TRBJ1-5	-	CASSLALDQPQHF	TGTGCCAGCAGCTTGGCCTTAGATCAGCCCCAGCATTTT
TRBV7-2	-	TRBJ2-3	TRBD2	CASSPRLAEADTQYF	TGTGCCAGCAGCCCACGACTAGCGGAGGCAGATACGCAGTATTTT
TRBV28	-	TRBJ2-5	TRBD1	CASSSGQLSETQYF	TGTGCCAGCAGTTCGGGACAGCTCTCCGAGACCCAGTACTTC
TRBV30	few	TRBJ2-1	TRBD2	CAWARAGGYNEQFF	TGTGCCTGGGCACGAGCGGGAGGCTACAATGAGCAGTTCTTC
TRBV7-2	-	TRBJ2-1	TRBD2	CASNENAGGLYNEQFF	TGTGCCAGCAACGAAAATGCGGGGGGCCTATACAATGAGCAGTTCTTC
TRBV20-1	-	TRBJ1-1	-	CSAPGTGSMNTEAFF	TGCAGTGCTCCGGGAACAGGGTCAATGAACACTGAAGCTTTCTTT
TRBV11-1	many	TRBJ2-1	TRBD1	CASSGWTGVDYQTRTYNEQFF	TGTGCCAGCAGCGGATGGACAGGGGTGGACTACCAAACAAGAACCTACAATGAGCAGTTCTTC
TRBV20-1	many	TRBJ2-4	-	CSASGTHLAKNIQYF	TGCAGTGCTAGCGGGACCCACCTAGCCAAAAACATTCAGTACTTC
TRBV7-8	many	TRBJ2-2	-	CASSWVGGSTGELFF	TGTGCCAGCAGCTGGGTCGGGGGTTCCACCGGGGAGCTGTTTTTT
TRBV4-2	-	TRBJ2-1	-	CASSPRGVGYNEQFF	TGTGCCAGCAGCCCCAGGGGAGTAGGATACAATGAGCAGTTCTTC
TRBV5-6	-	TRBJ2-7	TRBD2	CASSWGGAGREEQYF	TGTGCCAGCAGCTGGGGAGGAGCGGGACGGGAGGAGCAGTACTTC
TRBV11-1	few	TRBJ2-1	-	CASSLLKGRSGNEQFF	TGTGCCAGCAGCTTACTAAAGGGCAGGTCTGGCAATGAGCAGTTCTTC
TRBV28	many	TRBJ2-3	TRBD2	CASSFRGLADTDTQYF	TGTGCCAGCAGTTTTAGGGGACTAGCGGACACAGATACGCAGTATTTT
TRBV5-5	many	TRBJ2-1	TRBD1	CASSETGMNEQFF	TGTGCCAGCAGCGAGACAGGGATGAATGAGCAGTTCTTC
TRBV7-9	-	TRBJ2-1	-	CASSLLSSDEQFF	TGTGCCAGCAGCTTACTATCTAGTGATGAGCAGTTCTTC
TRBV5-1	many	TRBJ2-7	TRBD2	CASRSGGGPAYEQYF	TGCGCCAGCAGGTCGGGGGGAGGACCAGCATACGAGCAGTACTTC
TRBV20-1	-	TRBJ2-7	-	CSARDLGGRGFEQYF	TGCAGTGCTAGAGATCTGGGGGGCCGGGGGTTCGAGCAGTACTTC
TRBV5-1	once	TRBJ1-2	-	CASRSVDTYGYTF	TGCGCCAGCAGGTCTGTGGATACTTATGGCTACACCTTC
TRBV7-8	-	TRBJ1-2	TRBD1	CASSFGQEYYGYTF	TGTGCCAGCAGCTTCGGACAGGAATACTATGGCTACACCTTC
TRBV15	-	TRBJ2-7	TRBD1	CATGQGWYEQYF	TGTGCCACCGGACAGGGCTGGTACGAGCAGTACTTC
TRBV29-1	many	TRBJ1-6	-	CSVRRDTSSDSPLHF	TGCAGCGTTCGTCGGGACACTTCGTCGGATTCACCCCTCCACTTT
TRBV29-1	few	TRBJ2-3	-	CSVEISGGPTDTQYF	TGCAGCGTTGAAATAAGTGGGGGCCCCACAGATACGCAGTATTTT
TRBV10-3	-	TRBJ2-7	-	CAISESNLYEQYF	TGTGCCATCAGTGAGAGTAATCTCTACGAGCAGTACTTC
TRBV7-8	-	TRBJ2-7	TRBD1	CASSARTGGGYEQYF	TGTGCCAGCAGCGCCCGGACAGGGGGAGGCTACGAGCAGTACTTC
TRBV20-1	many	TRBJ2-7	-	CSARGLHFYEQYF	TGCAGTGCCCGAGGGCTACACTTCTACGAGCAGTACTTC